One sample yielded the 32 T cell receptor beta chains listed below, sequenced in a study of T-cell memory formation after mild COVID-19. A single record per CDR3 protein comes from TCRdb applying MiXCR to the 5' RACE reads. The sample records around 200,000 distinct CDR3 sequences, 20% to 25% being singletons. Input material: PBMCs or a T cell subset sorted from them (not recorded which). The receptors were sampled from an adult woman who had mild COVID-19 (a few samples of this study predate the infection). Cell type and time point are not known.

This clonotype has just a few counts. The chain has TRBV7-2 and TRBJ1-5; possible D gene TRBD1, 5 bases. Per the germline V gene, CDR1 is SGHTA and CDR2 is FQGNSA. Deletions cut 1 base from V and 9 bases from J, with 13 bases between. The CDR3 runs 14 residues. The CDR3 reads CASSLEQAIGPQHF. CDR3 coding DNA: TGTGCCAGCAGCTTAGAACAGGCCATAGGGCCCCAGCATTTT.

The chain recombines TRBV29-1 with TRBJ1-1; no clear D gene. The length of the CDR3 is 13 residues. Trimming stripped 1 base from V and 5 bases from J, with 11 bases between. Germline V lookup: CDR1 SQVTM, CDR2 ANQGSEA. The CDR3 DNA is TGCAGCGTTGAAGGTCTCCGGTTGACTGAAGCTTTCTTT. It translates to CSVEGLRLTEAFF.

This clonotype was detected only a few times. The J gene is TRBJ2-7, the V gene TRBV7-6; possibly TRBD1 for D (6 bases). The V end lost 5 bases, the J end lost 0 bases, and 11 bases lay between the germline ends. The CDR3 extends over 14 amino acids. Germline V gene sequence: CDR1 SGHVS, CDR2 FNYEAQ. CDR3 bases: TGTGCCAGCAGCGTGGGGGACAACTCCTACGAGCAGTACTTC. Protein sequence: CASSVGDNSYEQYF.

Only a few counts were recorded for this clonotype. The chain uses TRBV4-1 and TRBJ1-2; D remains ambiguous. Trimming took off 0 bases at V and 2 bases at J, with 10 bases between the two ends. CDR3 length: 15 amino acids. The germline gives CDR1 MGHRA, CDR2 YSYEKL. For the CDR3, the DNA is TGCGCCAGCAGCCAAGATAGTAGAGGAAACTATGGCTACACCTTC. Protein: CASSQDSRGNYGYTF.

This sequence joins TRBV12-3 or TRBV12-4 and TRBJ1-5; 7 bases are shared with TRBD1. V gave up 3 bases and J gave up 1 base; unmatched junction bases: 6. CDR3 length: 16 amino acids. The CDR3 nucleotides are TGTGCCAGCAGTTTGTCCGGGACAGACAGCAATCAGCCCCAGCATTTT. Amino acid sequence: CASSLSGTDSNQPQHF.

This clonotype was counted a few times. The rearrangement uses TRBV6-5 and TRBJ1-1; 7 positions match TRBD1. Germline V gene lookup returns CDR1 MNHEY and CDR2 SVGAGI. The trim removed 5 bases at V and 5 bases at J, leaving 11 bases unmatched. The CDR3 spans 15 residues. This CDR3 is CASSKTQGSGTEAFF. CDR3 sequence (DNA): TGTGCCAGCAGTAAAACACAGGGGAGTGGGACTGAAGCTTTCTTT.

This clonotype was detected a few times. The V call is TRBV7-9, the J call TRBJ2-7; possibly TRBD1 for D (6 bases). The CDR3 is made up of 14 amino acids. Germline CDR1 is SEHNR and CDR2 is FQNEAQ (reference sequence). Between the trimmed V and J ends, which lost 3 bases and 0 bases, there was a span of 9 bases. The CDR3 coding sequence is TGTGCCAGCAGCTTTCAGGGGCCCTCCTACGAGCAGTACTTC. This encodes CASSFQGPSYEQYF.

This clonotype was counted ten times or more. The rearrangement links TRBV20-1 to TRBJ1-1, with 10 positions matching TRBD1. V lost 5 bases to trimming and J lost 3 bases; unmatched junction nucleotides: 0. The length of the CDR3 is 12 residues. CDR1 and CDR2 from the germline V gene are DFQATT and SNEGSKA (reference sequence). This CDR3 reads CSAGQGDTEAFF. CDR3 coding DNA: TGCAGTGCTGGACAGGGGGACACTGAAGCTTTCTTT.

The chain uses TRBV11-2 and TRBJ2-2; 8 nucleotides match TRBD1. Per the germline V gene, CDR1 is SGHAT and CDR2 is FQNNGV. This CDR3 region has 15 residues. Trimming removed 1 base from V and 4 bases from J; junction bases left unmatched: 2. CDR3 DNA: TGTGCCAGCAGCTTAGGGACAGGGAGCACCGGGGAGCTGTTTTTT. It yields the protein CASSLGTGSTGELFF.

The rearrangement links TRBV28 to TRBJ2-7, with 11 positions matching TRBD2. Trimming took 2 bases from V and 4 from J; bases not matched to a gene: 4. Germline lookup yields CDR1 MDHEN and CDR2 SYDVKM. The CDR3 consists of 15 residues. CDR3 amino acids: CASSLRASGRYEQYF. CDR3 nucleotide sequence: TGTGCCAGCAGTTTAAGAGCTAGCGGGAGGTACGAGCAGTACTTC.

V usage is TRBV7-9 and J usage is TRBJ1-1; the D gene is possibly TRBD1 (6 bases). V lost 5 bases, J lost 3 bases, and 16 bases lay in between. This CDR3 region has 15 residues. CDR1 and CDR2 from the germline V gene are SEHNR and FQNEAQ (reference sequence). The CDR3 reads CASSLRGDGYTEAFF. The CDR3 nucleotides read TGTGCCAGCAGCCTGAGGGGGGACGGTTACACTGAAGCTTTCTTT.

This clonotype has more than one count but fewer than ten. Here the CDR3 DNA reads TGTGCCAGCAGCGTAGGTCGGGGATCGAACACTGAAGCTTTCTTT. This sequence encodes CASSVGRGSNTEAFF. The chain carries TRBV9 and TRBJ1-1; D is undetermined. The CDR3 covers 15 residues. Germline CDR1 SGDLS, CDR2 YYNGEE. V was cut by 0 bases and J by 1 base, with 10 bases left in between.

This chain uses TRBV6-4 with TRBJ2-2; perhaps D is TRBD1 or TRBD2 (5 bases each). Germline assignment: CDR1 MRHNA and CDR2 SNTAGT. This CDR3 has 14 amino acids. Trimming removed 2 bases from V and 4 bases from J, with 8 bases in between. The CDR3 region has the DNA TGTGCCAGCAGTGACGGGGGACCCACCGGGGAGCTGTTTTTT. Translating it yields CASSDGGPTGELFF.

This chain joins TRBV12-5 and TRBJ2-3, with unresolved D. The germline CDR1 and CDR2 sequences are LGHNT and FRNRAP. Between the trimmed V and J ends, which lost 0 bases and 4 bases, there was a span of 8 bases. The CDR3 is 14 amino acids. CDR3 in DNA: TGTGCTAGTGGTTTGGTACCGGGCCCAGATACGCAGTATTTT. It yields the protein CASGLVPGPDTQYF.

This clonotype was seen a few times. The gene calls are TRBV7-7 and TRBJ2-2; no clear D gene. The CDR3 sequence is 12 residues long. Trimming stripped 6 bases from V and 7 bases from J, with 9 bases between. The V gene's germline CDR1 is SSHAT and CDR2 FNYEAQ (reference sequence). The CDR3 coding sequence is TGTGCCAGCAGAGGGCTGGGCGGGGAGCTGTTTTTT. Translation gives CASRGLGGELFF. Full variable domain (remainder filled in from reference TRBV7-7 and TRBJ2-2): GAGVSQSPRYKVTKRGQDVTLRCDPISSHATLYWYQQALGQGPEFLTYFNYEAQPDKSGLPSDRFSAERPEGSISTLTIQRTEQRDSAMYRCASRGLGGELFFGEGSRLTVL.

The chain combines TRBV20-1 with TRBJ2-2; 7 bases line up with TRBD1. The V and J ends lost 6 bases and 0 bases, in that order; junction bases with no gene match: 7. The CDR3 consists of 15 residues. Per the germline V gene, CDR1 is DFQATT and CDR2 is SNEGSKA (reference sequence). CDR3 residues: CSAEGQSPNTGELFF. CDR3 sequence (DNA): TGCAGTGCCGAGGGACAGAGTCCGAACACCGGGGAGCTGTTTTTT.

In this sample, this clonotype turned up a few times. The chain links TRBV7-9 to TRBJ2-1; possibly TRBD2 for D (5 bases). Germline loops: CDR1 SEHNR, CDR2 FQNEAQ (reference sequence). The ends were cut back, 6 bases at V and 12 bases at J, with 15 bases in the middle. This CDR3 contains 12 residues. The CDR3 here is CASRSGTRMQFF. In DNA, the CDR3 is TGTGCCAGCAGATCGGGAACGCGGATGCAGTTCTTC.

This chain uses TRBV7-9 with TRBJ2-7, with D tentatively TRBD2 (5 bases). Germline loops: CDR1 SEHNR, CDR2 FQNEAQ (reference sequence). The CDR3 sequence is 13 residues long. Deletions cut 5 bases from V and 6 bases from J, with 14 bases between. The CDR3 nucleotides are TGTGCCAGCAGCGATCCACCGAGCGGCGAGCAGTACTTC. Amino acid sequence: CASSDPPSGEQYF.

A few counts support this clonotype. This chain links TRBV6-2 or TRBV6-3 with TRBJ2-7; 7 bases are shared with TRBD2. Trimming took 2 bases from V and 6 from J; bases not matched to a gene: 7. Germline CDR1 MNHEY, CDR2 SVGEGT. The CDR3 length is 14 residues. As DNA, the CDR3 is TGTGCCAGCAGTTACATCGGCGGGAGCGGCGAGCAGTACTTC. Its protein product is CASSYIGGSGEQYF.

This clonotype appeared a single time. The rearrangement joins TRBV6-1 to TRBJ1-1; no clear D gene. Germline CDR1 is MNHNS and CDR2 is SASEGT. Between the trimmed V and J ends, which lost 6 bases and 4 bases, there was a span of 15 bases. The CDR3 extends over 14 amino acids. CDR3 in amino acids: CASSVHPPGTEAFF. DNA for the CDR3: TGTGCCAGCAGCGTACATCCCCCGGGCACTGAAGCTTTCTTT.

This clonotype was seen a few times. This chain connects TRBV6-6 to TRBJ2-3; possible D gene TRBD1, 6 bases. Germline V CDR1 and CDR2: MNHNY, SVGAGI (reference sequence). The germline V and J ends were trimmed by 2 bases and 0 bases, with 15 bases remaining between them. CDR3 length: 17 residues. In DNA form, the CDR3 reads TGTGCCAGCAGTTACCCACCCAGGGGACCTAGCACAGATACGCAGTATTTT. Protein: CASSYPPRGPSTDTQYF.

The V and J genes are TRBV30 and TRBJ2-7; D might be TRBD2 (6 bases). Per the germline V gene, CDR1 is GTSNPN and CDR2 is SVGIG (reference sequence). V lost 5 bases and J 4 bases, leaving 24 bases between the germline ends. The CDR3 is 16 amino acids. The DNA of the CDR3 is TGTGCCTGGTTCTCCGGGACCGGGACTTCCCCTTACGAGCAGTACTTC. Its protein is CAWFSGTGTSPYEQYF.

This clonotype has only a few counts. The chain has TRBV18 and TRBJ1-6; maybe TRBD1 (5 bases). V lost 3 bases, J lost 0 bases, and 15 bases lay in between. The germline V gene encodes CDR1 KGHSH and CDR2 LQKENI. The CDR3 sequence is 18 residues long. The CDR3 here is CASSPALQGNSYNSPLHF. Here the CDR3 DNA reads TGTGCCAGCTCACCGGCACTCCAGGGAAACTCCTATAATTCACCCCTCCACTTT. The variable domain in full, completed from reference TRBV18 and TRBJ1-6, reads NAGVMQNPRHLVRRRGQEARLRCSPMKGHSHVYWYRQLPEEGLKFMVYLQKENIIDESGMPKERFSAEFPKEGPSILRIQQVVRGDSAAYFCASSPALQGNSYNSPLHFGNGTRLTVT.

The rearrangement uses TRBV20-1 and TRBJ1-5; tentative D call: TRBD1 (6 bases). The CDR3 runs 16 residues. Looked up from germline, CDR1 is DFQATT and CDR2 is SNEGSKA (reference sequence). V lost 5 bases and J 3 bases, leaving 20 bases between the germline ends. The CDR3 nucleotides read TGCAGTGCTCGACCTAGGACAGCGAACACCAATCAGCCCCAGCATTTT. Amino acid sequence: CSARPRTANTNQPQHF.

This clonotype was counted a few times. The chain has TRBV5-1 and TRBJ2-1, with a weak D call TRBD1 (6 bases). V lost 4 bases to trimming and J lost 8 bases, with 13 bases between them. Looked up from germline, CDR1 is SGHRS and CDR2 is YFSETQ. The length of the CDR3 is 13 residues. The CDR3 loop is CASSLTGIDEQFF. The CDR3 coding sequence is TGCGCCAGCAGCCTAACAGGGATAGATGAGCAGTTCTTC.

The chain uses TRBV7-9 and TRBJ2-7; D unclear. Germline CDR1 is SEHNR and CDR2 is FQNEAQ (reference sequence). CDR3 length: 13 amino acids. The ends were cut back, 5 bases at V and 3 bases at J, with 11 bases in the middle. The CDR3 loop is CASSEQIDYEQYF. In nucleotides, the CDR3 is TGTGCCAGCAGCGAACAAATCGACTACGAGCAGTACTTC.

This clonotype was observed a few times. The chain links TRBV12-3 or TRBV12-4 to TRBJ2-1; 7 nucleotides line up with TRBD1. V lost 3 bases and J lost 3; bases outside the gene matches: 5. The CDR3 consists of 15 residues. DNA of the CDR3: TGTGCCAGCAGTTTCGTGGGACAGAGCTACAATGAGCAGTTCTTC. It codes for CASSFVGQSYNEQFF.

The chain employs TRBV20-1 and TRBJ2-2; TRBD2 might be the D (6 bases). The V end was cut by 1 base, the J end by 0 bases, with 18 bases between. Looked up from germline, CDR1 is DFQATT and CDR2 is SNEGSKA (reference sequence). The length of the CDR3 is 18 residues. The CDR3 loop is CSARGDVPLAANTGELFF. CDR3 bases: TGCAGTGCTAGAGGAGACGTGCCACTAGCAGCGAACACCGGGGAGCTGTTTTTT.

This clonotype was seen a few times. This chain connects TRBV15 to TRBJ2-1; no clear D gene. This CDR3 has 13 amino acids. V was shortened by 0 bases and J by 8 bases, with 8 bases between the two germline ends. The germline gives CDR1 LNHNV, CDR2 YYDKDF (reference sequence). The CDR3 bases are TGTGCCACCAGCAGAGACCTCCTGGATGAGCAGTTCTTC. The encoded protein is CATSRDLLDEQFF.

V gene TRBV6-2 or TRBV6-3 combines with J gene TRBJ2-2; TRBD2 matches at 7 bases. V lost 6 bases and J lost 3; bases outside the gene matches: 7. Germline V lookup: CDR1 MNHEY, CDR2 SVGEGT. This CDR3 has 15 amino acids. The CDR3 protein is CASRTGRTDTGELFF. In nucleotides, the CDR3 is TGTGCCAGCAGAACCGGGAGGACGGACACCGGGGAGCTGTTTTTT.

This chain joins TRBV10-2 and TRBJ2-1, with TRBD2 identical over 13 bases. Germline assignment: CDR1 WSHSY and CDR2 SAAADI. The CDR3 extends over 19 amino acids. The V gene end was trimmed by 5 bases and the J gene end by 0 bases; junction bases not matched to a gene: 10. The CDR3 reads CASSPTSGRLHLSYNEQFF. CDR3 sequence (DNA): TGCGCCAGCAGTCCGACTAGCGGGAGGTTGCATCTCTCCTACAATGAGCAGTTCTTC.

This clonotype has only a few counts. The chain is built from TRBV6-4 and TRBJ2-6; 8 bases fit TRBD1. The ends lost 0 bases at V and 0 bases at J; junction bases unmatched: 4. The CDR3 contains 18 residues. Germline V gives CDR1 MRHNA, CDR2 SNTAGT. CDR3 sequence: CASSDSGQDASGANVLTF. Written as DNA, the CDR3 is TGTGCCAGCAGTGACTCGGGACAGGATGCCTCTGGGGCCAACGTCCTGACTTTC.